A selection of T cell receptor beta chains follows, all from one sample in a study of T cells in Graves' hyperthyroidism and ophthalmopathy. TCRdb reprocessed the multiplex PCR reads via MiXCR and lists one record per CDR3 protein. The sample holds roughly 800,000 distinct CDR3 sequences; around 39% are singletons and the top ten take 8% to 9%. Material for sequencing was blood. The receptors originated from a man between 18 and 29 years old with Graves' hyperthyroidism. Each CDR3 is given with its conserved first and last residue.

CDR3: CASSQVSRVTGELFF
length: 15
V: TRBV14
J: TRBJ2-2

CDR3: CASSADQGAWDEQYF
length: 15
V: TRBV9
J: TRBJ2-7

CDR3: CASSPRDRVPQEQYF
length: 15
V: TRBV11-2
J: TRBJ2-7

CDR3: CASTLGRREAFF
length: 12
V: TRBV12-3/TRBV12-4
J: TRBJ1-1

CDR3: CSARDPRTTGTQPQHF
length: 16
V: TRBV20-1
J: TRBJ1-5

CDR3: CASSTGTGGDEQYF
length: 14
V: TRBV7-8
J: TRBJ2-7

CDR3: CSDMQDRNYGYTF
length: 13
V: TRBV29-1
J: TRBJ1-2

CDR3: CSVSTGAGTGELFF
length: 14
V: TRBV29-1
J: TRBJ2-2

CDR3: CASSLQTGVSYEQYF
length: 15
V: TRBV7-3
J: TRBJ2-7

CDR3: CASEGARMKETQYF
length: 14
V: TRBV2
J: TRBJ2-5

CDR3: CASRGTSGGSGELFF
length: 15
V: TRBV12-3/TRBV12-4
J: TRBJ2-2

CDR3: CAISVDRNTGELFF
length: 14
V: TRBV10-3
J: TRBJ2-2

CDR3: CSTFRESHEQYF
length: 12
V: TRBV20-1
J: TRBJ2-7

CDR3: CASSVGRTSAYEQYF
length: 15
V: TRBV9
J: TRBJ2-7

CDR3: CARPDRGLNQPQHF
length: 14
V: TRBV15
J: TRBJ1-5

CDR3: CSVTGTSGFQETQYF
length: 15
V: TRBV29-1
J: TRBJ2-5

CDR3: CSAVTDRGGYTF
length: 12
V: TRBV20-1
J: TRBJ1-2

CDR3: CASSWGSRNTIYF
length: 13
V: TRBV13
J: TRBJ1-3

CDR3: CSARDGQRDLTGELFF
length: 16
V: TRBV20-1
J: TRBJ2-2

CDR3: CASSQGWRAMNTEAFF
length: 16
V: TRBV4-1
J: TRBJ1-1

CDR3: CASSPEGHTIYF
length: 12
V: TRBV7-2
J: TRBJ1-3

CDR3: CVSSLFQETQYF
length: 12
V: TRBV5-1
J: TRBJ2-5

CDR3: CSATSGTGVHSPLHF
length: 15
V: TRBV20-1
J: TRBJ1-6

CDR3: CASSSEFYRVEYEQYF
length: 16
V: TRBV5-1
J: TRBJ2-7

CDR3: CSAEQQNTEAFF
length: 12
V: TRBV20-1
J: TRBJ1-1

CDR3: CASSIGTPGETQYF
length: 14
V: TRBV19
J: TRBJ2-5

CDR3: CASSLDVEGRSYTF
length: 14
V: TRBV5-1
J: TRBJ1-2

CDR3: CSVLTPTSDYEQYF
length: 14
V: TRBV29-1
J: TRBJ2-7

CDR3: CASSTTRRGGMSQYF
length: 15
V: TRBV12-3/TRBV12-4
J: TRBJ2-5

CDR3: CSLVDVNTEAFF
length: 12
V: TRBV29-1
J: TRBJ1-1

CDR3: CASSPNPIAYEQYF
length: 14
V: TRBV7-2
J: TRBJ2-7

CDR3: CASSLYGADRGRLVYGYTF
length: 19
V: TRBV7-8
J: TRBJ1-2

CDR3: CASSLTGHNEKLFF
length: 14
V: TRBV12-3/TRBV12-4
J: TRBJ1-4

CDR3: CASSPDRHYEQYF
length: 13
V: TRBV7-2
J: TRBJ2-7

CDR3: CASSLGADYGYTIYF
length: 15
V: TRBV7-2
J: TRBJ1-3

CDR3: CASSQIAGQTNQPQHF
length: 16
V: TRBV4-3
J: TRBJ1-5

CDR3: CASSFSESQETQYF
length: 14
V: TRBV7-3
J: TRBJ2-5

CDR3: CSVAGQGGLNYGYTF
length: 15
V: TRBV29-1
J: TRBJ1-2

CDR3: CASSLELSNTGELFF
length: 15
V: TRBV5-5
J: TRBJ2-2

CDR3: CASSDPAGISYEQYF
length: 15
V: TRBV2
J: TRBJ2-7

CDR3: CASSEPAPERGMRETQYF
length: 18
V: TRBV2
J: TRBJ2-5

CDR3: CAISAGLAAYEHF
length: 13
V: TRBV10-3
J: TRBJ1-5

CDR3: CASSLAGDTGYF
length: 12
V: TRBV12-3/TRBV12-4
J: TRBJ2-5

CDR3: CASSHQGNSNQPQHF
length: 15
V: TRBV5-6
J: TRBJ1-5

CDR3: CASSLGRTGEFNEQYF
length: 16
V: TRBV7-6
J: TRBJ2-7